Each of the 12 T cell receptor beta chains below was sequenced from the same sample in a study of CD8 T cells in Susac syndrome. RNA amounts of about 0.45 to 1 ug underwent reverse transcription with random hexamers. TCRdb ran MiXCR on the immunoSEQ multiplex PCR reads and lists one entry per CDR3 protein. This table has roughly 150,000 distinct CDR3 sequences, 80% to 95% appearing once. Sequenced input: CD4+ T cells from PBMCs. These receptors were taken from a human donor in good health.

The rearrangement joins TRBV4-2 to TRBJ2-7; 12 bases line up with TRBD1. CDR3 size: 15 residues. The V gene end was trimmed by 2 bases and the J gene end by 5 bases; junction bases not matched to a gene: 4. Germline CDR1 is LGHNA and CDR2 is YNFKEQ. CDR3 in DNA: TGTGCCAGCAGCCAACAAGGGACAGGGGGCGACGAGCAGTACTTC. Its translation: CASSQQGTGGDEQYF.

For the CDR3, the DNA is TGTGCCAGCAGCGTCAACTTGGGGGGCCGCAGTGAAGAGACCCAGTACTTC. Encoded protein: CASSVNLGGRSEETQYF. The V call is TRBV13, the J call TRBJ2-5, with D perhaps matching TRBD1 or TRBD2 (6 bases each). Germline CDR1 is PRHDT and CDR2 is FYEKMQ (reference sequence). There are 17 residues in the CDR3. V lost 5 bases and J lost 3, with 22 bases in between.

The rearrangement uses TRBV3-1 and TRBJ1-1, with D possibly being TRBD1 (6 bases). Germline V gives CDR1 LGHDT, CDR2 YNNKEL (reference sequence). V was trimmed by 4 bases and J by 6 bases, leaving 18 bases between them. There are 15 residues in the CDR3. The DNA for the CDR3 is TGTGCCAGCAGCCCTTTAGGACAGCTTGGTCCTGAAGCTTTCTTT. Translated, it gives CASSPLGQLGPEAFF.

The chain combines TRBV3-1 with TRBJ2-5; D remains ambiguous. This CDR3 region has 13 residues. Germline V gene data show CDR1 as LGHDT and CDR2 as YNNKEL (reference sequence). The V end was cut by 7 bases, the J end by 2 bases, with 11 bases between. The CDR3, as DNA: TGTGCCAGCACCCCTACCCAACAAGAGACCCAGTACTTC. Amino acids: CASTPTQQETQYF.

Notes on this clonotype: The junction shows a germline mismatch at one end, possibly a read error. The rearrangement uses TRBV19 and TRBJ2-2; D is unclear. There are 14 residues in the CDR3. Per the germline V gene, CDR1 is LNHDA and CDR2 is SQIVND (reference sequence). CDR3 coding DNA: TGTGCCAGTAGTATAGGAAGCAACAACGGGGAGCTGTTTTTT. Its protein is CASSIGSNNGELFF.

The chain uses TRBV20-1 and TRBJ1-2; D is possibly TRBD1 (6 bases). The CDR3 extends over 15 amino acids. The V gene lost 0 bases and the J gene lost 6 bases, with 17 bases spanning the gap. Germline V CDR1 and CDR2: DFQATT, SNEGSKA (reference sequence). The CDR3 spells CSARDRVRGADGYTF. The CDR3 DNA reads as TGCAGTGCTAGAGATCGTGTCAGGGGAGCGGATGGCTACACCTTC.

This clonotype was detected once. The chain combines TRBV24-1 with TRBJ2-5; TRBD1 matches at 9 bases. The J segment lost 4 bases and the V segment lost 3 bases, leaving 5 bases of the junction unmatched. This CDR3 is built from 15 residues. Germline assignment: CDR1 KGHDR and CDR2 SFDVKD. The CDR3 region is CATSDNRGPRETQYF. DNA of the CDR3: TGTGCCACCAGTGATAACAGGGGGCCCCGAGAGACCCAGTACTTC.

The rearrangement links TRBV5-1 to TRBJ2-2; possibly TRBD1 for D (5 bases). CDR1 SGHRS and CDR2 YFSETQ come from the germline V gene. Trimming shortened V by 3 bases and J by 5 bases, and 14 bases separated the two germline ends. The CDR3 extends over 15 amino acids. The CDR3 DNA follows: TGCGCCAGCAGCTGGGGCGGAGTAGAGACCGGGGAGCTGTTTTTT. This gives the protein CASSWGGVETGELFF.

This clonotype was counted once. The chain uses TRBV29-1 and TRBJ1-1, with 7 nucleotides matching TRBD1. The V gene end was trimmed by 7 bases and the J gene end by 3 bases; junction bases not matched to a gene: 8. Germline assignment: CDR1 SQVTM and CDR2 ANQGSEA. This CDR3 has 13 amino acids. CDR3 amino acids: CSGHRGVDTEAFF. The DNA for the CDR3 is TGCAGCGGACACAGGGGAGTCGACACTGAAGCTTTCTTT.

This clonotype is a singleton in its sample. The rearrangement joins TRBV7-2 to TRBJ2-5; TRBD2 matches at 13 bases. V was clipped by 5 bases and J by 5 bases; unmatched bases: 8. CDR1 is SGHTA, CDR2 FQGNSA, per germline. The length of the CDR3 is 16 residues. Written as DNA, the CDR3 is TGTGCCAGCAGCCGAACTAGCGGGGGGGCGGGGGAGACCCAGTACTTC. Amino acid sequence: CASSRTSGGAGETQYF.

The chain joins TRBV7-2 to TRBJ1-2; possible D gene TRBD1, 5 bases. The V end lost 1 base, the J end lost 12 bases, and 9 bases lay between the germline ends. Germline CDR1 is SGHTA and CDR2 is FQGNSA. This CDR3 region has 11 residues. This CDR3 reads CASSLGGGDTF. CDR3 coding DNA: TGTGCCAGCAGCTTAGGTGGGGGGGACACCTTC.

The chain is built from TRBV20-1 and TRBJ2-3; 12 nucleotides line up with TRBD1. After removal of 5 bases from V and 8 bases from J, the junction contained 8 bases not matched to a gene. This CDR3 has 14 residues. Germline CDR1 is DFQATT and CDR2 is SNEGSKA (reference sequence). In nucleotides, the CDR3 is TGCAGTGCTGCACCGGGGACAGGGGGCTTTACGCAGTATTTT. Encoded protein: CSAAPGTGGFTQYF.